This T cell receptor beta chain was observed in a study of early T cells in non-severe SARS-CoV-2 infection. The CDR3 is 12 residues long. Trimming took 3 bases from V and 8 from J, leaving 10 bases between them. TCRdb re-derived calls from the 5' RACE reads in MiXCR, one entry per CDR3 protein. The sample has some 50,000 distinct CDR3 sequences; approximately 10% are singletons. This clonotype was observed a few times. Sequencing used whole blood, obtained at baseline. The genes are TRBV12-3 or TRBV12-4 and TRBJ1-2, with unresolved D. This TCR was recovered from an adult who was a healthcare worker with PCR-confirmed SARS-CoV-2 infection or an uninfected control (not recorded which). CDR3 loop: CASSLQPEGYTF. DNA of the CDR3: TGTGCCAGCAGTTTGCAGCCAGAAGGCTACACCTTC.